These T cell receptor beta chains were read from a single sample in a study of T cells in Graves' hyperthyroidism and ophthalmopathy. Using its own MiXCR run on the multiplex PCR reads, TCRdb lists one record per CDR3 protein. The sample gives around 500,000 distinct CDR3 sequences, 11% to 15% of which show up once; roughly 14% is in the top ten. The sequenced sample consisted of blood. These receptor sequences come from a woman aged 40 to 50 with Graves' hyperthyroidism. The CDR3 runs from the conserved cysteine through the conserved F or W. D genes are given only for firm matches.

V gene: TRBV20-1
D gene: NA
CDR3 length: 15
J gene: TRBJ2-1
CDR3 protein: CSARVVLAGLSEQFF

V gene: TRBV7-3
D gene: NA
CDR3 length: 18
J gene: TRBJ1-6
CDR3 protein: CASSHQWILGAYNSPLHF

V gene: TRBV3-1
D gene: NA
CDR3 length: 12
J gene: TRBJ2-7
CDR3 protein: CASSQGSYEQYF

V gene: TRBV9
D gene: TRBD2
CDR3 length: 15
J gene: TRBJ2-2
CDR3 protein: CASSGAGVGAGELFF

V gene: TRBV6-1
D gene: TRBD2
CDR3 length: 16
J gene: TRBJ2-1
CDR3 protein: CASSRTSGKTYNEQFF

V gene: TRBV19
D gene: TRBD1
CDR3 length: 15
J gene: TRBJ1-5
CDR3 protein: CASTGQGPSNQPQHF

V gene: TRBV28
D gene: TRBD1
CDR3 length: 14
J gene: TRBJ2-2
CDR3 protein: CAIGQGANTGVLFF

V gene: TRBV20-1
D gene: NA
CDR3 length: 14
J gene: TRBJ2-7
CDR3 protein: CSVASDRKPYEQYF

V gene: TRBV27
D gene: TRBD2
CDR3 length: 14
J gene: TRBJ2-7
CDR3 protein: CASSRGRASYEQYF

V gene: TRBV6-2/TRBV6-3
D gene: TRBD2
CDR3 length: 20
J gene: TRBJ2-7
CDR3 protein: CASSYLLSGLAGGPGGEQYF

V gene: TRBV5-6
D gene: NA
CDR3 length: 17
J gene: TRBJ1-6
CDR3 protein: CASSLGRDFFMPSPLHF

V gene: TRBV5-1
D gene: TRBD1
CDR3 length: 13
J gene: TRBJ1-2
CDR3 protein: CASSLGQGEGYTF

V gene: TRBV20-1
D gene: NA
CDR3 length: 11
J gene: TRBJ2-1
CDR3 protein: CSARDIQEQFF

V gene: TRBV15
D gene: NA
CDR3 length: 16
J gene: TRBJ1-5
CDR3 protein: CATSRDKGISNQPQHF

V gene: TRBV7-2
D gene: TRBD1
CDR3 length: 14
J gene: TRBJ2-1
CDR3 protein: CASSKEDRGLEQFF

V gene: TRBV6-5
D gene: NA
CDR3 length: 17
J gene: TRBJ2-7
CDR3 protein: CASSYPGVGTLAYEQYF

V gene: TRBV20-1
D gene: NA
CDR3 length: 12
J gene: TRBJ1-1
CDR3 protein: CSAKTAYTEAFF

V gene: TRBV19
D gene: NA
CDR3 length: 14
J gene: TRBJ2-7
CDR3 protein: CASSIGLGAYEQYF

V gene: TRBV20-1
D gene: TRBD2
CDR3 length: 14
J gene: TRBJ2-1
CDR3 protein: CSASILAEYNEQFF

V gene: TRBV4-1
D gene: TRBD2
CDR3 length: 18
J gene: TRBJ2-2
CDR3 protein: CASSFTRSAGGRTGELFF

V gene: TRBV5-1
D gene: TRBD2
CDR3 length: 15
J gene: TRBJ2-1
CDR3 protein: CASSSGLAGGNEQFF

V gene: TRBV5-1
D gene: TRBD1
CDR3 length: 17
J gene: TRBJ2-3
CDR3 protein: CASSVGTALASTDTQYF

V gene: TRBV18
D gene: NA
CDR3 length: 14
J gene: TRBJ2-3
CDR3 protein: CASSPPQGPDTQYF

V gene: TRBV28
D gene: NA
CDR3 length: 16
J gene: TRBJ2-2
CDR3 protein: CASSARLVSPAGELFF

V gene: TRBV19
D gene: NA
CDR3 length: 14
J gene: TRBJ1-1
CDR3 protein: CASRRSSLNTEAFF

V gene: TRBV24-1
D gene: NA
CDR3 length: 14
J gene: TRBJ1-1
CDR3 protein: CATSDPPRLQGAFF

V gene: TRBV7-3
D gene: TRBD1
CDR3 length: 13
J gene: TRBJ2-3
CDR3 protein: CASARGNTDTQYF